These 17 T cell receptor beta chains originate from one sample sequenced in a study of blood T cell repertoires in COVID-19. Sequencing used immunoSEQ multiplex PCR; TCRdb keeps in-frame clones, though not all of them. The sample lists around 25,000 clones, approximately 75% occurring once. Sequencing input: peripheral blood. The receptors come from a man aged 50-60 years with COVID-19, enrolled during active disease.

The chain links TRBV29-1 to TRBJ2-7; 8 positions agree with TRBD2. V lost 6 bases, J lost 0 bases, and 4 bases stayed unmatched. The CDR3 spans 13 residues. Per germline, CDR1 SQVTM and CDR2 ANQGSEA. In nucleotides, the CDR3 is TGCAGCGTCGTTAGCGGGGACTCCTACGAGCAGTACTTC. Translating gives CSVVSGDSYEQYF.

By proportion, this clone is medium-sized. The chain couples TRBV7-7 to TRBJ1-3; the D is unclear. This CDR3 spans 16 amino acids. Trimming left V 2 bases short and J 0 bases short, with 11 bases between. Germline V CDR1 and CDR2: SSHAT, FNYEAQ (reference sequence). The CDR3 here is CASSLLLQFSGNTIYF. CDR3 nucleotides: TGTGCCAGCAGCTTATTGTTACAGTTCTCTGGAAACACCATATATTTT.

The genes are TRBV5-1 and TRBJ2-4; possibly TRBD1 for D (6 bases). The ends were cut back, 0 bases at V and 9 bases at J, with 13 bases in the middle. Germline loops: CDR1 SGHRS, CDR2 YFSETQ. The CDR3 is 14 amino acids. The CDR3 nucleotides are TGCGCCAGCAGCTTGGGGGACACCCAGGGCATTCAGTACTTC. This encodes CASSLGDTQGIQYF.

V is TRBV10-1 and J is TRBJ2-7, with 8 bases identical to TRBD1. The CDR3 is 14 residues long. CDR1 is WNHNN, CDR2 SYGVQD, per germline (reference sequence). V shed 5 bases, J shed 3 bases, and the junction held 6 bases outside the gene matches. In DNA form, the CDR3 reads TGCGCCAGCAGTAATGGACAGGGCATCTACGAGCAGTACTTC. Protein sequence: CASSNGQGIYEQYF.

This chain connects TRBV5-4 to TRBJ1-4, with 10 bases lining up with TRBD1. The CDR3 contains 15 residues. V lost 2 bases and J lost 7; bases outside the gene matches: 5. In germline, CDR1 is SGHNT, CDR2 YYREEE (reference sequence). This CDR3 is CASSFGGTGVEKLFF. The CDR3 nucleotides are TGTGCCAGCAGCTTCGGCGGGACAGGGGTTGAAAAACTGTTTTTT.

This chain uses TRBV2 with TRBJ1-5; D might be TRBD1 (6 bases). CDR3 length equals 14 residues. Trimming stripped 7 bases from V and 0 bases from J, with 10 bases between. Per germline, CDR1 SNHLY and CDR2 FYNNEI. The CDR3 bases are TGTGCCAGCAAGGGGGGGGATAGCAATCAGCCCCAGCATTTT. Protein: CASKGGDSNQPQHF. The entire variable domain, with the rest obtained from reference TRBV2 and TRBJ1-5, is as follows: EPEVTQTPSHQVTQMGQEVILRCVPISNHLYFYWYRQILGQKVEFLVSFYNNEISEKSEIFDDQFSVERPDGSNFTLKIRSTKLEDSAMYFCASKGGDSNQPQHFGDGTRLSIL.

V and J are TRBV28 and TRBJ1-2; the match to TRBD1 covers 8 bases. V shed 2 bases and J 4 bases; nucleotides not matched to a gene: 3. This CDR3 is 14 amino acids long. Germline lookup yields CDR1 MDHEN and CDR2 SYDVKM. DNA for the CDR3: TGTGCCAGCAGTTTACCGGACAGGGCCTATGGCTACACCTTC. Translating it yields CASSLPDRAYGYTF.

This CDR3 is CASSQVLQLNYNSPLHF. CDR3 nucleotides: TGCGCCAGCAGCCAAGTGTTACAGCTCAACTATAATTCACCCCTCCACTTT. The chain carries TRBV4-1 and TRBJ1-6, with D hard to call. The CDR3 is 17 amino acids. V was trimmed by 1 base and J by 3 bases, leaving 13 bases between them. The germline gives CDR1 MGHRA, CDR2 YSYEKL.

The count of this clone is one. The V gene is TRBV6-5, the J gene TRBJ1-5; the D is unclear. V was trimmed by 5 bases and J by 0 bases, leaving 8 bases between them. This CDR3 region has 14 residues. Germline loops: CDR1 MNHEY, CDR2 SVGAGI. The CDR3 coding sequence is TGTGCCAGCAGTCAGTCCTCTAGCAATCAGCCCCAGCATTTT. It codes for CASSQSSSNQPQHF.

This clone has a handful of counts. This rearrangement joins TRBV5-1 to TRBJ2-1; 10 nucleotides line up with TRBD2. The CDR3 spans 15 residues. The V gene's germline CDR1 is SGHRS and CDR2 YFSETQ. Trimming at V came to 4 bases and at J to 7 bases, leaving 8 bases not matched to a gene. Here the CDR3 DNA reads TGCGCCAGCAGCCGTTCTAGCGGGAGAGAGAATGAGCAGTTCTTC. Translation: CASSRSSGRENEQFF.

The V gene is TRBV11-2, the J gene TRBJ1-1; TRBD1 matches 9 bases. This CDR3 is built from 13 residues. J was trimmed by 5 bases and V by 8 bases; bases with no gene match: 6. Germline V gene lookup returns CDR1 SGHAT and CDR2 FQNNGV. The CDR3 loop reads CASGRQGGTEAFF. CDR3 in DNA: TGTGCCAGCGGAAGACAGGGGGGTACTGAAGCTTTCTTT.

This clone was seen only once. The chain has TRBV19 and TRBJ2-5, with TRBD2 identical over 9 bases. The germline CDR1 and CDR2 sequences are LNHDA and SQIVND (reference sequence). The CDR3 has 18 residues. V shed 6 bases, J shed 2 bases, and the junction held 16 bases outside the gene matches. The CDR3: CASSRLSLVAGVQETQYF. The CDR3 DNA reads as TGTGCCAGTAGCCGCCTATCATTGGTAGCGGGGGTACAAGAGACCCAGTACTTC.

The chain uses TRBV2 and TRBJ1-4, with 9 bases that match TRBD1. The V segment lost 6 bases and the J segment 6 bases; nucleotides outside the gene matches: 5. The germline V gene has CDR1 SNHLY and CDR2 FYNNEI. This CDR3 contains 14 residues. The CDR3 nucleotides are TGTGCCAGCAGGGATGGGACAGGGCATGAAAAACTGTTTTTT. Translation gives CASRDGTGHEKLFF.

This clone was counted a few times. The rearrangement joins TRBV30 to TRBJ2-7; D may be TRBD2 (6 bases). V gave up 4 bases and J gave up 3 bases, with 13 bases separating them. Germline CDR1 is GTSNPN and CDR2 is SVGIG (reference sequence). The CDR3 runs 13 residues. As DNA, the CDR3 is TGTGCCTGGAAAACCCCCGGGGGCTACGAGCAGTACTTC. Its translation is CAWKTPGGYEQYF.

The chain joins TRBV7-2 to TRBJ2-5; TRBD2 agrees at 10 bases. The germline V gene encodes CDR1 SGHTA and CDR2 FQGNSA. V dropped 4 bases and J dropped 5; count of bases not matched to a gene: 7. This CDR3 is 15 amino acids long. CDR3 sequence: CASSSKRGGGETQYF. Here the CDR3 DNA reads TGTGCCAGCAGCTCAAAGCGGGGGGGCGGGGAGACCCAGTACTTC.

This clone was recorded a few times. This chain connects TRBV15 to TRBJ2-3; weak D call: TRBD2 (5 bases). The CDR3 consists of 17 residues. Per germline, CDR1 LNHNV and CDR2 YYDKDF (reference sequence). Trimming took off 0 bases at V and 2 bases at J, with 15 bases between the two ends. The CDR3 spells CATSREKGQDSTDTQYF. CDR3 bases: TGTGCCACCAGCAGAGAAAAAGGCCAGGACTCCACAGATACGCAGTATTTT.

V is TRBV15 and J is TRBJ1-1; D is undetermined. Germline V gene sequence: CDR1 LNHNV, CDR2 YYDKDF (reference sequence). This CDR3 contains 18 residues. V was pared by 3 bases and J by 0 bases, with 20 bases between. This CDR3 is CATSSSTAVHFMNTEAFF. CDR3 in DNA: TGTGCCACCAGCAGCTCAACAGCAGTACACTTCATGAACACTGAAGCTTTCTTT. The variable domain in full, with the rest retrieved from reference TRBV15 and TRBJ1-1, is DAMVIQNPRYQVTQFGKPVTLSCSQTLNHNVMYWYQQKSSQAPKLLFHYYDKDFNNEADTPDNFQSRRPNTSFCFLDIRSPGLGDTAMYLCATSSSTAVHFMNTEAFFGQGTRLTVV.